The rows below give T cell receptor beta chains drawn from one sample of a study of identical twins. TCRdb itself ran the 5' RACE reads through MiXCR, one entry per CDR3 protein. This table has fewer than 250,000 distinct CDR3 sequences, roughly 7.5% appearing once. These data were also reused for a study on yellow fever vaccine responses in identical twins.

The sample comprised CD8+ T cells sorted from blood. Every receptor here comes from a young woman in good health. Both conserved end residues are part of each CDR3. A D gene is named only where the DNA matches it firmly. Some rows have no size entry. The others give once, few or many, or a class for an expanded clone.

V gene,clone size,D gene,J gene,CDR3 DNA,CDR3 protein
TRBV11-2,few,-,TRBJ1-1,TGTGCCAGCAGCCCCGTAATGGTAAACACTGAAGCTTTCTTT,CASSPVMVNTEAFF
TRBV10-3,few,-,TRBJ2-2,TGTGCCATCAGTGCCACCGGAGGCAGGGACTCCACCGGGGAGCTGTTTTTT,CAISATGGRDSTGELFF
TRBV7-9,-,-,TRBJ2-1,TGTGCCAGCAGCTCCACGTTAATGCAGTTCTTC,CASSSTLMQFF
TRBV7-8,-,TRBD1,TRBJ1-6,TGTGCCAGCAGCTTAGTAGGGACAGGGAGCTCCTATAATTCACCCCTCCACTTT,CASSLVGTGSSYNSPLHF
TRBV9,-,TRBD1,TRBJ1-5,TGTGCCAGCAGCGCCGGGACAGGGGCAAATCAGCCCCAGCATTTT,CASSAGTGANQPQHF
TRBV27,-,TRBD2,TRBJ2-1,TGTGCCAGCAGTTTAGGGACTAGCGGGAGGGGGCCCCACAATGAGCAGTTCTTC,CASSLGTSGRGPHNEQFF
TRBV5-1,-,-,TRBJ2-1,TGCGCCAGCCGTTATAGTGCGCTACCTCCCTACAATGAGCAGTTCTTC,CASRYSALPPYNEQFF
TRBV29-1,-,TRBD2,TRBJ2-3,TGCAGCGTTGAAGATCAGGAAGGACTAGCGGACTTCACAGATACGCAGTATTTT,CSVEDQEGLADFTDTQYF
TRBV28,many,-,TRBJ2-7,TGTGCCAGCAAGTCGGAGGGGGGCCCGATGGAGGAGCAGTACTTC,CASKSEGGPMEEQYF
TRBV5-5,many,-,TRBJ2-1,TGTGCCAGCAGCTCCACAGGGATCTCTGAGCAGTTCTTC,CASSSTGISEQFF
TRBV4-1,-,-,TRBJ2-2,TGCGCCAGCAGCCAACCCTCGTTTGGAGGGGAGCTGTTTTTT,CASSQPSFGGELFF
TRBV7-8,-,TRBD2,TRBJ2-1,TGTGCCAGCAGCTCAGGGGGTGCTAGCGGGAGTAATGAGCAGTTCTTC,CASSSGGASGSNEQFF
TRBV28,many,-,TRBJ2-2,TGTGCCAGCAAAATCAGGGGCCCCGAGACCGGGGAGCTGTTTTTT,CASKIRGPETGELFF
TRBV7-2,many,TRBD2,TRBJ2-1,TGTGCCAGCAGCTTGGGACTAGCAATAGACGAGCAGTTCTTC,CASSLGLAIDEQFF
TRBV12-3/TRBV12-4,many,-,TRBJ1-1,TGTGCCAGCAGCCCTAATAGTGGATGGACTGAAGCTTTCTTT,CASSPNSGWTEAFF
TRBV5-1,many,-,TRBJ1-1,TGCGCCAGCAGCTTAGGGAGGAGGACTGAAGCTTTCTTT,CASSLGRRTEAFF
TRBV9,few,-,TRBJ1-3,TGTGCCAGCAGCGTAGCTACCGGGGATTTT,CASSVATGDF
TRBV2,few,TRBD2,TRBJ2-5,TGTGCCAGTCTCATGTTAGCGGGAGGGGAAGAGACCCAGTACTTC,CASLMLAGGEETQYF
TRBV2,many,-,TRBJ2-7,TGTGCCAGCAGTGAAGCGCCGGGGACCTACGAGCAGTACTTC,CASSEAPGTYEQYF
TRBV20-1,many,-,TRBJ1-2,TGCAGTGCTACTACCGGGCAGTCATATGGCTACACCTTC,CSATTGQSYGYTF
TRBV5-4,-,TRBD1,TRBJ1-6,TGTGCCAGCAGCTTAGGGGGCGCTGGGAATTCACCCCTCCACTTT,CASSLGGAGNSPLHF
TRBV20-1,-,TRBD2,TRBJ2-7,TGCAGTGCTAGAGTTAGATTGACTAGCGGGAGCTCCTACGAGCAGTACTTC,CSARVRLTSGSSYEQYF
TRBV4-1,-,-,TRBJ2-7,TGCGCCAGCAGCCAAGATTGGGGCCCCTACGAGCAGTACTTC,CASSQDWGPYEQYF
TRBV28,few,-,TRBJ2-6,TGTGCCAGCAGTCCCCCTCAAACGAGACTGACTTTC,CASSPPQTRLTF
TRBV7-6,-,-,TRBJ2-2,TGTGCCAGCAGTAATACGGGACTCTCGAACACCGGGGAGCTGTTTTTT,CASSNTGLSNTGELFF
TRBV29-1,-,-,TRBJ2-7,TGCAGCGTTCGAAGGGGGTCCTACGAGCAGTACTTC,CSVRRGSYEQYF
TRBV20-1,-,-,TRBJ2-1,TGCAGTGCTAGAGATTCCCACAGATACAATGAGCAGTTCTTC,CSARDSHRYNEQFF
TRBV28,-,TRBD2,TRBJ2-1,TGTGCCAGCAGTTCCCCTTTTGGGGGGGTCTGGGGGCAGTTCTTC,CASSSPFGGVWGQFF
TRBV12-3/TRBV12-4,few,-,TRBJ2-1,TGTGCCAGCAGCACCGGGGATCGAAACAATGAGCAGTTCTTC,CASSTGDRNNEQFF
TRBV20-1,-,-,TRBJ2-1,TGCAGTGCGCGCGAGGCTCCGGGCTCCTACAATGAGCAGTTCTTC,CSAREAPGSYNEQFF
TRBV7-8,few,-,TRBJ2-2,TGTGCCAGCAGCCCTATCTGGCCAGGGGAGCCGAACACCGGGGAGCTGTTTTTT,CASSPIWPGEPNTGELFF
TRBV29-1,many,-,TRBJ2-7,TGCAGCGTTTTACAGGGCTACGAGCAGTACTTC,CSVLQGYEQYF
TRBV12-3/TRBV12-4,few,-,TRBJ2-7,TGTGCCAGCAGTTCCATCAATACCTACGAGCAGTACTTC,CASSSINTYEQYF
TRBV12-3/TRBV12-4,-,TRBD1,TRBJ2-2,TGTGCCAGCAGGTGGACAGGGGATAACACCGGGGAGCTGTTTTTT,CASRWTGDNTGELFF
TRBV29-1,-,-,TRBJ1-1,TGCAGCGGGCGGACAGACACTGAAGCTTTCTTT,CSGRTDTEAFF
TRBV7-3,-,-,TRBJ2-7,TGTGCCAGCAGCTTGACGGAGGGGCCCGATCCAAACTCCTACGAGCAGTACTTC,CASSLTEGPDPNSYEQYF
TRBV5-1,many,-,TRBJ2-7,TGCGCCAGCAGCTTAGACCTCCGTAACTACGAGCAGTACTTC,CASSLDLRNYEQYF
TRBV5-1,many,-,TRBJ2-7,TGCGCCAGCAGCCCGCCGGACAGTGTCTACGAGCAGTACTTC,CASSPPDSVYEQYF
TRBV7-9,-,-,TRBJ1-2,TGTGCCAGCGACCCAGTCCGGGATCTGTACACCTTC,CASDPVRDLYTF
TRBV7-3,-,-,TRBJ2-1,TGTGCCAGCAGCTTAGGTACTCCCAACTCCTACAATGAGCAGTTCTTC,CASSLGTPNSYNEQFF
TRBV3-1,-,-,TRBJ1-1,TGTGCCAGCAGCCAAGGGGGGGCTGAAGCTTTCTTT,CASSQGGAEAFF
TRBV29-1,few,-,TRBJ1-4,TGCAGCGCTACCACAACAACAGGGCCGGAGGGACTACAAAACCCGCAAAAACTGTTTTTT,CSATTTTGPEGLQNPQKLFF
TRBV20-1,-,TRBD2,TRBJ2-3,TGCAGTGCTAGGGGGGTGACTAGCGGGGTAACAGATACGCAGTATTTT,CSARGVTSGVTDTQYF
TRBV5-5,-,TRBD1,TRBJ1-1,TGTGCCAGCAGCTCCCAGGGGGAGTACACTGAAGCTTTCTTT,CASSSQGEYTEAFF
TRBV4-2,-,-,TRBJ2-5,TGTGCCAGCAGCCAAGATCGGGCAGAGACCCAGTACTTC,CASSQDRAETQYF
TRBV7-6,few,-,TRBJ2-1,TGTGCCAGCAGCTTAGGTCAAGGGGGGAATGAGCAGTTCTTC,CASSLGQGGNEQFF
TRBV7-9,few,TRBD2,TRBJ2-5,TGTGCCAGCAGCCCCTCAAAGCCGGGACTAGAGAAAGAGACCCAGTACTTC,CASSPSKPGLEKETQYF
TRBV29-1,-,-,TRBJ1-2,TGCAGCGTTATGGGTGGTCATAACTATGGCTACACCTTC,CSVMGGHNYGYTF
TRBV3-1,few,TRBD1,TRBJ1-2,TGTGCCAGCAGCCCATACAGGGGAACGAGTGACTATGGCTACACCTTC,CASSPYRGTSDYGYTF
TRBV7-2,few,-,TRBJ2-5,TGTGCCAGCAGCCTCCTTGGGACTGTGGAGACCCAGTACTTC,CASSLLGTVETQYF
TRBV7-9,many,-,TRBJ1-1,TGTGCCAGCAGCTTAGGGGTTGAAGCTTTCTTT,CASSLGVEAFF
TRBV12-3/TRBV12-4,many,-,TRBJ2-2,TGTGCCAGCAATGGGGAGGCCGGGGAGCTGTTTTTT,CASNGEAGELFF
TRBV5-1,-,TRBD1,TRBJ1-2,TGCGCCAGCAGCTCCCAACCCACCGGGACAGGGAACTATGGCTACACCTTC,CASSSQPTGTGNYGYTF